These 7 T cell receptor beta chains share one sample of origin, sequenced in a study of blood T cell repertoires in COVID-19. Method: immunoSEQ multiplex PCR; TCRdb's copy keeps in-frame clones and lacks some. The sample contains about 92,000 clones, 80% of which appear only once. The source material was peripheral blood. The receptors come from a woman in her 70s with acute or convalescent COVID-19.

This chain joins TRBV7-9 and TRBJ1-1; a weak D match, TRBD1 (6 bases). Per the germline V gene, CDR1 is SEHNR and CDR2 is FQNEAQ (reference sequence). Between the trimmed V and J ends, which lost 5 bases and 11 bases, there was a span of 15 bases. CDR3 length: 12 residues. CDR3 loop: CASSPDSVGAFF. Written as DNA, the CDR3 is TGTGCCAGCAGCCCGGACAGCGTAGGGGCTTTCTTT.

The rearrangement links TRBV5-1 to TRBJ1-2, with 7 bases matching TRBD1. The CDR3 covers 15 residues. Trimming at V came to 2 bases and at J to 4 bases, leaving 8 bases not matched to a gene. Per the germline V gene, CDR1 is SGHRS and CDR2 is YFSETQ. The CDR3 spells CASSFNTGETYGYTF. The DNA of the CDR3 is TGCGCCAGCAGCTTTAATACAGGGGAGACCTATGGCTACACCTTC.

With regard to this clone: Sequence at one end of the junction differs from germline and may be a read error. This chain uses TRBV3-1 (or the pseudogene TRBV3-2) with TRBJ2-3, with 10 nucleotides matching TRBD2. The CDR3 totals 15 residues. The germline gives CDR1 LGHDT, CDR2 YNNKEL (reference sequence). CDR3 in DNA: TGTGCCAGCAACCAAGCGGGGGGGAGCACAGATACGCAGTATTTT. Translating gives CASNQAGGSTDTQYF.

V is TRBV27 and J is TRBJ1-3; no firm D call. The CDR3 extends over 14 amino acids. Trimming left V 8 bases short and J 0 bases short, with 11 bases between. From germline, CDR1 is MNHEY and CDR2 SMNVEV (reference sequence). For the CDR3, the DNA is TGTGCCAGCGGGCAAACAGTCTCTGGAAACACCATATATTTT. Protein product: CASGQTVSGNTIYF.

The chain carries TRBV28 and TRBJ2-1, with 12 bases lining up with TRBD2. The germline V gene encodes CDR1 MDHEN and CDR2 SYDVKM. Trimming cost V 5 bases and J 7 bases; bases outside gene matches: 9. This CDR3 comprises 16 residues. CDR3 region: CASSLRRGTSGNEQFF. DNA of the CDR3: TGTGCCAGCAGTCTACGGAGGGGGACTAGCGGGAATGAGCAGTTCTTC.

The CDR3 sequence is CARRDSYTGELFF. The CDR3, as DNA: TGTGCCAGACGGGACAGTTACACCGGGGAGCTGTTTTTT. The chain has TRBV7-2 and TRBJ2-2; 7 bases are a match to TRBD1. V shed 9 bases, J shed 3 bases, and the junction held 4 bases outside the gene matches. CDR3 length equals 13 residues. In germline, CDR1 is SGHTA, CDR2 FQGNSA.

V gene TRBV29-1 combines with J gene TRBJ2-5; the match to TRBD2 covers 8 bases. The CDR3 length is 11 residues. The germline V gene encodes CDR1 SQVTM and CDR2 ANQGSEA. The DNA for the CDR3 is TGCACGGTCCGGGAGGGAGAGACCCAGTACTTC. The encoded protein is CTVREGETQYF.